A single sample gave rise to the 21 T cell receptor beta chains below, sequenced in a study of blood T cell repertoires in COVID-19. This table comes from immunoSEQ multiplex PCR, and its TCRdb copy is limited to in-frame clones, with some not included. The data hold nearly 55,000 clones, with about 86% observed a single time. The material sequenced was peripheral blood. These receptors came from a man aged 70-80 years with active COVID-19.

The rearrangement uses TRBV6-5 and TRBJ2-4, with 7 bases aligning to TRBD2. Looked up from germline, CDR1 is MNHEY and CDR2 is SVGAGI. J was trimmed by 8 bases and V by 5 bases; bases with no gene match: 12. The CDR3 length is 15 residues. CDR3 protein: CASSPYSREVDIQYF. In DNA form, the CDR3 reads TGTGCCAGCAGTCCCTATTCTCGGGAGGTGGACATTCAGTACTTC.

This clone was observed once. J is TRBJ1-2 and V is TRBV7-9; 7 nucleotides align to TRBD1. Germline CDR1 and CDR2: SEHNR and FQNEAQ (reference sequence). V lost 4 bases, J lost 6 bases, and 14 bases stayed unmatched. The CDR3 covers 16 residues. The chain's CDR3 is CASSSPPGQIRDGYTF. CDR3 bases: TGTGCCAGCAGCTCGCCCCCGGGACAGATTCGCGATGGCTACACCTTC. Combining the CDR3 with reference TRBV7-9 and TRBJ1-2 gives the whole variable domain DTGVSQNPRHKITKRGQNVTFRCDPISEHNRLYWYRQTLGQGPEFLTYFQNEAQLEKSRLLSDRFSAERPKGSFSTLEIQRTEQGDSAMYLCASSSPPGQIRDGYTFGSGTRLTVV.

This clone appeared once. The chain combines TRBV7-2 with TRBJ2-2; possibly TRBD1 for D (5 bases). CDR3 length: 16 amino acids. Germline values: CDR1 SGHTA, CDR2 FQGNSA. Deletions cut 0 bases from V and 5 bases from J, with 13 bases between. CDR3 in amino acids: CASSLAVQARTGELFF. The CDR3 DNA follows: TGTGCCAGCAGCTTAGCGGTACAGGCAAGGACCGGGGAGCTGTTTTTT.

This clone showed up just once. This chain links TRBV19 with TRBJ1-4, with TRBD1 identical over 7 bases. Germline V gene lookup returns CDR1 LNHDA and CDR2 SQIVND (reference sequence). V shed 7 bases and J 4 bases; nucleotides not matched to a gene: 6. The CDR3 has 14 residues. CDR3 DNA: TGTGCCAGTAACCGGGGACAGAGTAATGAAAAACTGTTTTTT. Translation gives CASNRGQSNEKLFF.

The chain carries TRBV27 and TRBJ1-6; D might be TRBD1 (6 bases). The CDR3 is 14 amino acids. V lost 5 bases, J lost 8 bases, and 13 bases lay in between. The germline gives CDR1 MNHEY, CDR2 SMNVEV (reference sequence). The CDR3 protein is CASSRTARDSPLHF. CDR3 nucleotide sequence: TGTGCCAGCAGTAGGACAGCGCGGGATTCACCCCTCCACTTT.

This rearrangement joins TRBV11-2 to TRBJ1-1, with 9 bases identical to TRBD1. Germline assignment: CDR1 SGHAT and CDR2 FQNNGV. The length of the CDR3 is 15 residues. With V trimmed by 1 base and J by 3 bases, 3 bases remained unmatched. The CDR3 region has the DNA TGTGCCAGCAGCTTAGGACAGGGGGTGGACACTGAAGCTTTCTTT. Protein: CASSLGQGVDTEAFF.

This chain connects TRBV27 to TRBJ2-2; unclear D gene. Trimming took off 1 base at V and 2 bases at J, with 8 bases between the two ends. CDR1 is MNHEY, CDR2 SMNVEV, per germline (reference sequence). CDR3 length: 15 amino acids. The CDR3 is CASSLLFKNTGELFF. CDR3 in DNA: TGTGCCAGCAGTTTATTATTTAAAAACACCGGGGAGCTGTTTTTT.

V gene TRBV9 combines with J gene TRBJ2-2, with TRBD1 identical over 7 bases. The J segment lost 1 base and the V segment lost 3 bases, leaving 3 bases of the junction unmatched. Germline V gene sequence: CDR1 SGDLS, CDR2 YYNGEE. The CDR3 covers 15 residues. The CDR3 region has the DNA TGTGCCAGCAGCGCTAGGGGGCGGAACACCGGGGAGCTGTTTTTT. It specifies CASSARGRNTGELFF. Combining the CDR3 with reference TRBV9 and TRBJ2-2 gives the whole variable domain DSGVTQTPKHLITATGQRVTLRCSPRSGDLSVYWYQQSLDQGLQFLIQYYNGEERAKGNILERFSAQQFPDLHSELNLSSLELGDSALYFCASSARGRNTGELFFGEGSRLTVL.

The rearrangement uses TRBV5-1 and TRBJ1-4; no firm D call. CDR1 and CDR2 from the germline V gene are SGHRS and YFSETQ. CDR3 length: 16 amino acids. V shed 6 bases and J shed 8 bases, with 23 bases lying between them. The CDR3 spells CASTPAPVTGGEKLFF. Here the CDR3 DNA reads TGCGCCAGCACCCCGGCCCCCGTTACGGGTGGAGAAAAACTGTTTTTT.

The rearrangement links TRBV7-2 to TRBJ1-3; D gene ambiguous. Looked up from germline, CDR1 is SGHTA and CDR2 is FQGNSA. Trimming took off 3 bases at V and 4 bases at J, with 16 bases between the two ends. The CDR3 totals 16 residues. The CDR3 DNA sequence: TGTGCCAGCAGCTTGACCCTAGGAGGGAAAGGAAACACCATATATTTT. Translating gives CASSLTLGGKGNTIYF.

This clone was detected once. V usage is TRBV7-3 and J usage is TRBJ2-5, with TRBD1 matching 7 bases. This CDR3 is built from 15 residues. Germline assignment: CDR1 SGHTA and CDR2 FQGTGA. J lost 1 base, V lost 5 bases, and 7 bases had no gene match. CDR3 bases: TGTGCCAGCAGCCGAAACAGGGGAGCCCAAGAGACCCAGTACTTC. The encoded protein is CASSRNRGAQETQYF.

J is TRBJ1-2 and V is TRBV12-3 or TRBV12-4; D is ambiguous. The CDR3 consists of 11 residues. V lost 3 bases, J lost 7 bases, and 6 bases lay in between. The CDR3 nucleotides are TGTGCCAGCAGTTTTGGCGGTGGCTACACCTTC. It codes for CASSFGGGYTF.

This chain uses TRBV6-6 with TRBJ2-7; 12 nucleotides line up with TRBD1. The V and J ends lost 8 bases and 1 base, in that order; junction bases with no gene match: 6. The CDR3 is 15 amino acids. Germline V gives CDR1 MNHNY, CDR2 SVGAGI (reference sequence). Here the CDR3 reads CASVPGQGASYEQYF. CDR3 DNA: TGTGCCAGCGTTCCGGGACAGGGGGCTTCCTACGAGCAGTACTTC.

This sequence joins TRBV27 and TRBJ2-7; D is perhaps TRBD1 (6 bases). In germline, CDR1 is MNHEY, CDR2 SMNVEV (reference sequence). The CDR3 is made up of 15 amino acids. V was clipped by 3 bases and J by 2 bases, with 14 bases between them. Here the CDR3 DNA reads TGTGCCAGCAGTTTTGGGCAGGGGAGAACCTACGAGCAGTACTTC. Translating it yields CASSFGQGRTYEQYF.

The chain uses TRBV6-5 and TRBJ2-2; 9 bases fit TRBD1. Germline assignment: CDR1 MNHEY and CDR2 SVGAGI. CDR3 length equals 14 residues. V lost 5 bases to trimming and J lost 7 bases; unmatched junction nucleotides: 5. This CDR3 is CASSPGTGFGELFF. The CDR3 DNA reads as TGTGCCAGCAGTCCCGGGACAGGGTTCGGGGAGCTGTTTTTT.

The chain uses TRBV15 and TRBJ1-6; TRBD1 agrees at 11 bases. The CDR3 loop spans 16 amino acids. The germline V gene has CDR1 LNHNV and CDR2 YYDKDF (reference sequence). The V gene end was trimmed by 3 bases and the J gene end by 7 bases; junction bases not matched to a gene: 5. The CDR3 sequence: CATSRPGQGGNSPLHF. The DNA of the CDR3 is TGTGCCACCAGCAGGCCGGGACAGGGGGGAAATTCACCCCTCCACTTT.

A single count supports this clone. The CDR3 loop is CASTNLGQNYGYTF. In DNA form, the CDR3 reads TGTGCCAGTACTAACTTGGGACAAAACTATGGCTACACCTTC. This chain links TRBV19 with TRBJ1-2; maybe TRBD1 (6 bases). The CDR3 runs to 14 residues. Deletions cut 7 bases from V and 2 bases from J, with 14 bases between. Germline lookup yields CDR1 LNHDA and CDR2 SQIVND (reference sequence). Looking up the rest from reference TRBV19 and TRBJ1-2 gives the full variable domain: DGGITQSPKYLFRKEGQNVTLSCEQNLNHDAMYWYRQDPGQGLRLIYYSQIVNDFQKGDIAEGYSVSREKKESFPLTVTSAQKNPTAFYLCASTNLGQNYGYTFGSGTRLTVV.

The chain employs TRBV19 and TRBJ2-7, with D tentatively TRBD1 (6 bases). This CDR3 comprises 14 residues. Trimming took 5 bases from V and 0 from J, leaving 11 bases between them. Germline loops: CDR1 LNHDA, CDR2 SQIVND (reference sequence). Written as DNA, the CDR3 is TGTGCCAGTAGTGCCTGGACAGTCTCCTACGAGCAGTACTTC. As protein: CASSAWTVSYEQYF.

V and J are TRBV7-3 and TRBJ2-6; D is perhaps TRBD1 (5 bases). V was pared by 7 bases and J by 3 bases, with 16 bases between. This CDR3 is 16 amino acids long. Germline-derived CDR1 and CDR2 are SGHTA and FQGTGA. This chain's CDR3 is CASNLAGPGGANVLTF. The DNA of the CDR3 is TGTGCCAGCAATCTCGCAGGGCCGGGTGGGGCCAACGTCCTGACTTTC.

The chain combines TRBV27 with TRBJ1-2; 8 bases fit TRBD1. Losses at the gene ends were 6 bases for V and 3 bases for J; bases not matched to a gene: 18. Germline CDR1 and CDR2: MNHEY and SMNVEV (reference sequence). The CDR3 runs 18 residues. CDR3 loop: CASRSVKGQGPLYYGYTF. The CDR3 DNA is TGTGCCAGCAGGTCCGTGAAAGGACAGGGCCCCTTGTACTATGGCTACACCTTC.

The chain is built from TRBV4-1 and TRBJ1-5, with 7 bases that match TRBD1. This CDR3 spans 15 amino acids. V shed 5 bases, J shed 2 bases, and the junction held 6 bases outside the gene matches. The V gene's germline CDR1 is MGHRA and CDR2 YSYEKL. This chain's CDR3 is CASSSEDRRNQPQHF. The CDR3 DNA is TGCGCCAGCAGCTCCGAGGACAGGCGCAATCAGCCCCAGCATTTT.